This TCR beta chain came from a study of blood T cell repertoires in COVID-19. V was pared by 5 bases and J by 10 bases, with 11 bases of the junction left unmatched. Germline CDR1 reads MDHEN; CDR2 reads SYDVKM. The CDR3 extends over 16 amino acids. Generated by immunoSEQ multiplex PCR, the TCRdb table keeps only in-frame clones and is missing some. Of about 180,000 clones in the sample, about 82% are singletons; the top ten hold over 7%. This sequence originates from a woman aged 25 to 39 who had recovered from COVID-19. The chain recombines TRBV28 with TRBJ2-1; TRBD2 agrees at 13 bases. The sample was PBMCs or T cells enriched from blood (not recorded which). In nucleotides, the CDR3 is TGTGCCAGCAGTCCAACGGGACTAGCGGGAATAGTGGAGCAGTTCTTC. This sequence encodes CASSPTGLAGIVEQFF.